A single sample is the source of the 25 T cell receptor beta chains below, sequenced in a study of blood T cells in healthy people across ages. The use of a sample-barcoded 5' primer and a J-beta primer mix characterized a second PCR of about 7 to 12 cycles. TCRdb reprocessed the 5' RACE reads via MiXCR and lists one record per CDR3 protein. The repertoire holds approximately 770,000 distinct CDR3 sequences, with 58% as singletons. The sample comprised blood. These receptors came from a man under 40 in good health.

CDR3 amino acids: CASSFGTGGQFF. The CDR3 region has the DNA TGTGCCAGCAGTTTCGGGACAGGGGGCCAGTTCTTC. The gene calls are TRBV12-3 or TRBV12-4 and TRBJ2-1; 12 nucleotides agree with TRBD1. The ends lost 3 bases at V and 13 bases at J; junction bases unmatched: 1. This CDR3 has 12 amino acids.

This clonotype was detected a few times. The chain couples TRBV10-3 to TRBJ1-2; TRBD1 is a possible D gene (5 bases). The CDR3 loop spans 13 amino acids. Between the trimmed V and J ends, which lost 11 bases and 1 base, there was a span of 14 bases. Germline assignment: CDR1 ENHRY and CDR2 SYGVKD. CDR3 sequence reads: CASLGQGNYGYTF. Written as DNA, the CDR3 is TGTGCCTCCCTAGGTCAGGGTAACTATGGCTACACCTTC.

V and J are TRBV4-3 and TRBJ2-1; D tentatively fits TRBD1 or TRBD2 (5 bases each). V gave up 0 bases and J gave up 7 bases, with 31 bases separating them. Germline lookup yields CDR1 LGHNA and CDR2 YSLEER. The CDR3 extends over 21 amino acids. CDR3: CASSQDTQGIVGWEMLNEQFF. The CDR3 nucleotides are TGCGCCAGCAGCCAAGATACCCAGGGTATCGTTGGGTGGGAGATGTTGAATGAGCAGTTCTTC.

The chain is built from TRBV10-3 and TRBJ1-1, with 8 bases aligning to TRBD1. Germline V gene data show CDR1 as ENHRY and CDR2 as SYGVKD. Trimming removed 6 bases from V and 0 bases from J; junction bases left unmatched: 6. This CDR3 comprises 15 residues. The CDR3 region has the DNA TGTGCCATCAGAAGACAGGGGCAGGTGAACACTGAAGCTTTCTTT. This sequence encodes CAIRRQGQVNTEAFF.

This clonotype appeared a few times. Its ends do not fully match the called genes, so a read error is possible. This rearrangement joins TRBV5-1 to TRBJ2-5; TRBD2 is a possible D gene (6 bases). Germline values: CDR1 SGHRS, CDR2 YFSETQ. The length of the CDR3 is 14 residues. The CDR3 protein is CASSLEGLGETQYF. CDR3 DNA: TGTGCCAGCAGTCTGGAGGGGTTGGGAGAGACCCAGTACTTC.

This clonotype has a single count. The CDR3 DNA sequence: TGTGCCAGCAGCCAAGGGTGGAGCTATGGCTACACCTTC. This sequence encodes CASSQGWSYGYTF. The V and J genes are TRBV3-1 and TRBJ1-2; D remains ambiguous. The ends were cut back, 1 base at V and 4 bases at J, with 7 bases in the middle. Per the germline V gene, CDR1 is LGHDT and CDR2 is YNNKEL (reference sequence). This CDR3 contains 13 residues.

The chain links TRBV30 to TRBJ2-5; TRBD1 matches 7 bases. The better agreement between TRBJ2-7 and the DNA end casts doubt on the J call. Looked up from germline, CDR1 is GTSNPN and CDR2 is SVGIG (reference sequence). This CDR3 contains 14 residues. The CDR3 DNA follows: TGTGCCTGGAGTGTCCATAAACAGGGGAGCGAGCAGTACTTC. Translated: CAWSVHKQGSEQYF.

In DNA, the CDR3 is TGTGCCAGCAGTTTATCCTTAGCAGGGCTCTATGGCTACACCTTC. Translated: CASSLSLAGLYGYTF. The rearrangement links TRBV27 to TRBJ1-2, with a possible D match to TRBD1 (5 bases). V was cut by 0 bases and J by 4 bases, with 12 bases left in between. The CDR3 runs to 15 residues. Germline CDR1 is MNHEY and CDR2 is SMNVEV (reference sequence).

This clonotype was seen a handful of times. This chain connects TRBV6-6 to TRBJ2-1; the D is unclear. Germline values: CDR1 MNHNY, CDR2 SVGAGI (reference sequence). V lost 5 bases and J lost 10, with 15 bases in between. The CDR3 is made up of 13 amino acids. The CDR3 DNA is TGTGCCAGCAGTCAAACTGCAAGTCCGGAGCAGTTCTTC. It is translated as CASSQTASPEQFF.

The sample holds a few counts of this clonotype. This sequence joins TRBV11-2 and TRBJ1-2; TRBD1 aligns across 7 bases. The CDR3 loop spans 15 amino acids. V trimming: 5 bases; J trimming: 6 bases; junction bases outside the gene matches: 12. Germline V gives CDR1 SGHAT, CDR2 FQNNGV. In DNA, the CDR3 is TGTGCCAGCAGCGAACGACAGGGAAGCGTTCATGGCTACACCTTC. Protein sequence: CASSERQGSVHGYTF.

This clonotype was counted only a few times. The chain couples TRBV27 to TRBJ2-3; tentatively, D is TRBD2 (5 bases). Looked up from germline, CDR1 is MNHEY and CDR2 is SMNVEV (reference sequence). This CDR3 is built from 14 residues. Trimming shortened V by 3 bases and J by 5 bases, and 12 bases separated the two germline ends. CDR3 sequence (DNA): TGTGCCAGCAGTTTGGCTAGCATCAGAGATACGCAGTATTTT. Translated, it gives CASSLASIRDTQYF.

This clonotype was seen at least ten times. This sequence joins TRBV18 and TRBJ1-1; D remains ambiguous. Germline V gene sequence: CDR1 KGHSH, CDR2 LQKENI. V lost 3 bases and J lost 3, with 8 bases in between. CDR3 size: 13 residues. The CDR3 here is CASSPSEDTEAFF. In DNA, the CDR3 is TGTGCCAGCTCACCCTCCGAAGACACTGAAGCTTTCTTT.

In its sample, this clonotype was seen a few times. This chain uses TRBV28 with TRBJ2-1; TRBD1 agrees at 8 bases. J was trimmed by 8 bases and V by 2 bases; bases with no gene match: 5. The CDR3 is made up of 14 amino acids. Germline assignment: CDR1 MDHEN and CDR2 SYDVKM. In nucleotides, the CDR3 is TGTGCCAGCAGTTTACCGGACAGGGTCCATGAGCAGTTCTTC. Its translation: CASSLPDRVHEQFF.

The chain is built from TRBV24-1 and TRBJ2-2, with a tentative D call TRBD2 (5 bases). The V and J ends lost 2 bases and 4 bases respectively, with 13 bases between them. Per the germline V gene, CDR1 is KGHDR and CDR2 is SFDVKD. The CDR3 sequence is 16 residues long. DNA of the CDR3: TGTGCCACCAGTGATTGGGAGAGGAAAGGCACCGGGGAGCTGTTTTTT. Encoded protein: CATSDWERKGTGELFF.

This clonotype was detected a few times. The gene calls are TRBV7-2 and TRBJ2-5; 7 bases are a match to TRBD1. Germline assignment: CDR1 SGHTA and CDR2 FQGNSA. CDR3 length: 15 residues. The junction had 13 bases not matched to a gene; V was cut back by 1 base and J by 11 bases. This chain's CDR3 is CASSLDRGRPEEQYF. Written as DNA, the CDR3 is TGTGCCAGCAGCTTAGACAGGGGACGCCCTGAGGAGCAGTACTTC.

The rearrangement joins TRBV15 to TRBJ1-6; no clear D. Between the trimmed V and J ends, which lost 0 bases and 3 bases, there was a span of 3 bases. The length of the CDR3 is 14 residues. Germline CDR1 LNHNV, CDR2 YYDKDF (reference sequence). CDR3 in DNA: TGTGCCACCAGCAGAGATGTCTATAATTCACCCCTCCACTTT. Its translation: CATSRDVYNSPLHF.

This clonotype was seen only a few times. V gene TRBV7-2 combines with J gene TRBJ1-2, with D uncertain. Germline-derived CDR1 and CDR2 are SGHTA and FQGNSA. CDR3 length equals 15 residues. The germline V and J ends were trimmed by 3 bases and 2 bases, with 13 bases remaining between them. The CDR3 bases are TGTGCCAGCAGCTTGGAACAGAGCAGAAACTATGGCTACACCTTC. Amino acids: CASSLEQSRNYGYTF.

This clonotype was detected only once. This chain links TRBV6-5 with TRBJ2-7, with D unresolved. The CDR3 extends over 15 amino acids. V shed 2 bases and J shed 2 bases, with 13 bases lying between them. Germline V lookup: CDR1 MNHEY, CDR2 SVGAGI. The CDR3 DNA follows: TGTGCCAGCAGTTACAGCCTAGTGGACCCCTACGAGCAGTACTTC. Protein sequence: CASSYSLVDPYEQYF.

This CDR3 is CASSSGGPYGYTF. The DNA of the CDR3 is TGTGCCAGCAGCTCGGGAGGGCCGTATGGCTACACCTTC. J is TRBJ1-2 and V is TRBV7-2; no reliable D call. V was pared by 4 bases and J by 5 bases, with 11 bases between. The CDR3 is made up of 13 amino acids. In germline, CDR1 is SGHTA, CDR2 FQGNSA.

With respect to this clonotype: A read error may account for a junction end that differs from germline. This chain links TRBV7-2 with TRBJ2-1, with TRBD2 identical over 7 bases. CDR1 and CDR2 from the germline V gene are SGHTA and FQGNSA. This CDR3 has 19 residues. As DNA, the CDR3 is TGTGCCAGCAGCTTAGTGGGGGGGGGTCCCAAGGGCTCCTACAATGGGCAGTTCTTC. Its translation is CASSLVGGGPKGSYNGQFF.

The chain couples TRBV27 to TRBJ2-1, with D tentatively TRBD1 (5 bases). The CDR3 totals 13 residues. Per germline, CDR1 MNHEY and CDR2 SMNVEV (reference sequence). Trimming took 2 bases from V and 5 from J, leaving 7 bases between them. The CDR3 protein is CASSLARDNEQFF. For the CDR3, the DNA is TGTGCCAGCAGTTTAGCCAGGGACAATGAGCAGTTCTTC.

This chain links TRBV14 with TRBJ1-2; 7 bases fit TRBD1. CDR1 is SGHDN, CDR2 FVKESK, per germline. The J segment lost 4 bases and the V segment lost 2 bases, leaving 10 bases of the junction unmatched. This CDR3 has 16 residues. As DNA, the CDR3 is TGTGCCAGCAGCCAAATGGGAGTACAGGGGACCTATGGCTACACCTTC. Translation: CASSQMGVQGTYGYTF.

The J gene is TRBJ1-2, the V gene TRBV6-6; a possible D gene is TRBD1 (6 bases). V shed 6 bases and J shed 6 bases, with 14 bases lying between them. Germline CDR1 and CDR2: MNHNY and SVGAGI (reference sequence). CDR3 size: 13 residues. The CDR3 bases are TGTGCCAGCAGGGAACGACAGGCCCATGGCTACACCTTC. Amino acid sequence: CASRERQAHGYTF.

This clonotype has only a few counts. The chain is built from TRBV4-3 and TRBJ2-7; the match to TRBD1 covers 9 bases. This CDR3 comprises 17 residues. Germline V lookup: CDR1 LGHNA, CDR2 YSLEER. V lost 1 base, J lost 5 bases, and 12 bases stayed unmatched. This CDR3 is CASSQVTTGTGNHEQYF. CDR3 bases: TGCGCCAGCAGCCAAGTTACTACCGGGACAGGGAACCACGAGCAGTACTTC.

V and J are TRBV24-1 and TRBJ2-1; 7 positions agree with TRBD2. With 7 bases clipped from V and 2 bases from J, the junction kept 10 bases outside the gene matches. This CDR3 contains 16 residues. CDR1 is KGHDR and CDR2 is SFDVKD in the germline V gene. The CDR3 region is CATSPKAGLAYNEQFF. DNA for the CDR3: TGTGCCACCAGCCCCAAAGCGGGGCTGGCCTACAATGAGCAGTTCTTC.